Given below is one T cell receptor beta chain in context. Method: immunoSEQ multiplex PCR; TCRdb's copy keeps in-frame clones and lacks some. The sample contains around 260,000 clones, 83% of which appear only once. The data stem from a study of blood T cell repertoires in COVID-19. Study in general: There were acute and convalescent COVID-19 samples, and they came from the United States, Italy and Spain.

This sequence originates from a woman aged 45 to 65 who had recovered from COVID-19. Sequenced: peripheral blood.

CDR3 residues: CAISGTGTGIRDNEQFF. CDR3 bases: TGTGCCATCAGTGGGACCGGAACAGGGATTAGGGACAATGAGCAGTTCTTC. This chain connects TRBV10-3 to TRBJ2-1; D is possibly TRBD1 (6 bases). The germline V gene encodes CDR1 ENHRY and CDR2 SYGVKD. The V end was cut by 4 bases, the J end by 5 bases, with 21 bases between. This CDR3 is 17 amino acids long.